The present T cell receptor (beta chain) was sequenced within a study of blood T cell repertoires in COVID-19. Study background: Sites in the United States, Italy and Spain provided acute and convalescent COVID-19 samples. PBMCs, B-cell-depleted T cells, or T cells were the source of the cDNA or gDNA that made up the material.

The length of the CDR3 is 15 residues. Trimming cost V 6 bases and J 5 bases; bases outside gene matches: 7. Germline CDR1 is MRHNA and CDR2 is SNTAGT. Per the original data handling: Nucleated cell number was recorded as an estimate derived from reference gene primer amplification. Sequencing used immunoSEQ multiplex PCR; TCRdb keeps in-frame clones, though not all of them. The V and J calls and clone size were taken over from that table, and D and trimming were inferred from the DNA. The table records about 220,000 clones, around 83% of them present only once. This rearrangement joins TRBV6-4 to TRBJ2-2; 9 positions agree with TRBD2. This receptor was obtained from a woman aged 45-65 years with acute or convalescent COVID-19. Input material: peripheral blood. Here the CDR3 reads CASRESGLATGELFF. The CDR3 DNA is TGTGCCAGCAGAGAATCGGGACTAGCTACCGGGGAGCTGTTTTTT.